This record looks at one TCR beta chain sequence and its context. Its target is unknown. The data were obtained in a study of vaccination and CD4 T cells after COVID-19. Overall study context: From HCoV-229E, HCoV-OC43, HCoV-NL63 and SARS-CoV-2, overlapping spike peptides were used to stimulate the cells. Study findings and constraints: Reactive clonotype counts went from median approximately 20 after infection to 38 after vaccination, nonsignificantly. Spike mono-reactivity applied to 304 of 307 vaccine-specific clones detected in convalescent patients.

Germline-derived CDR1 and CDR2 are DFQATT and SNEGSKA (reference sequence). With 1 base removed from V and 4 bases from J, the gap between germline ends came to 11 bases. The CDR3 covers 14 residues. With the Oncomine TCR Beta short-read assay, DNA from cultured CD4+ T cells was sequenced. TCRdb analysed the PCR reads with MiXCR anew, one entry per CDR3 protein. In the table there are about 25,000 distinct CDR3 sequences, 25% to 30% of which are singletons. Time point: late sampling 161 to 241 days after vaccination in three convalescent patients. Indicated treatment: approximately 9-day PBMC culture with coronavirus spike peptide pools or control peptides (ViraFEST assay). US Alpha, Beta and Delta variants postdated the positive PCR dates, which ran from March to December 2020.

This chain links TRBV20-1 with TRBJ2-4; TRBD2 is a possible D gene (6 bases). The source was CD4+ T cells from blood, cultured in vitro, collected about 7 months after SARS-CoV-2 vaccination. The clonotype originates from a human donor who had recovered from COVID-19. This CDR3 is CSARGRSGKNIQYF. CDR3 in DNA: TGCAGTGCTAGAGGTCGGAGCGGGAAAAACATTCAGTACTTC.